This passage covers 15 T cell receptor beta chains from one sample sequenced in a study of response to subunit inactivated influenza vaccine. In TCRdb, the RT-PCR reads were re-called with MiXCR into one record per CDR3 protein. The table records some 540,000 distinct CDR3 sequences, roughly 25% of them present only once. These data also featured in a second study, about T cells expressing NK-cell markers. From that second work: What made the TCR beta cDNA was 5'RACE template switching with UMIs.

Source: CD4+ T cells sorted from PBMCs, taken about 13 days after vaccination. These TCRs come from a middle-aged man who received an inactivated influenza vaccine.

The sample holds many counts of this clonotype. The chain joins TRBV29-1 to TRBJ2-5; TRBD2 is a possible D gene (5 bases). The germline CDR1 and CDR2 sequences are SQVTM and ANQGSEA. This CDR3 spans 13 amino acids. V was pared by 2 bases and J by 3 bases, with 10 bases between. The CDR3 DNA reads TGCAGCGTTGAAAGAGGGAGCGAAGAGACCCAGTACTTC. It yields the protein CSVERGSEETQYF.

The chain joins TRBV12-3 or TRBV12-4 to TRBJ2-1; TRBD2 agrees at 9 bases. This CDR3 contains 15 residues. V was clipped by 6 bases and J by 1 base; unmatched bases: 4. DNA of the CDR3: TGTGCCAGCAGGAAAGCGGGGGGTTCCTACAATGAGCAGTTCTTC. Its translation: CASRKAGGSYNEQFF.

The sample holds a few counts of this clonotype. This chain connects TRBV5-1 to TRBJ1-6; D unresolved. The CDR3 consists of 15 residues. Germline lookup yields CDR1 SGHRS and CDR2 YFSETQ. The V end lost 3 bases, the J end lost 8 bases, and 15 bases lay between the germline ends. The chain's CDR3 is CASSSSTWSDSPLHF. The CDR3 DNA reads as TGCGCCAGCAGCTCGTCCACATGGTCCGATTCACCCCTCCACTTT.

This chain uses TRBV27 with TRBJ1-5; 8 bases fit TRBD1. CDR3 length: 15 residues. V lost 3 bases, J lost 3 bases, and 4 bases stayed unmatched. CDR1 and CDR2 from the germline V gene are MNHEY and SMNVEV (reference sequence). CDR3 in DNA: TGTGCCAGCAGTTTCGACAGGGGCGTCAATCAGCCCCAGCATTTT. Translated: CASSFDRGVNQPQHF.

This clonotype was counted only a few times. The chain joins TRBV5-5 to TRBJ2-6; TRBD1 might be the D (6 bases). The CDR3 is 17 amino acids. Germline loops: CDR1 SGHKS, CDR2 YYEKEE (reference sequence). With 2 bases removed from V and 0 bases from J, the gap between germline ends came to 12 bases. Written as DNA, the CDR3 is TGTGCCAGCAGCTTAGGACAGTCGAGCTCTGGGGCCAACGTCCTGACTTTC. It encodes CASSLGQSSSGANVLTF.

The chain employs TRBV20-1 and TRBJ1-6; D call uncertain. Per the germline V gene, CDR1 is DFQATT and CDR2 is SNEGSKA (reference sequence). The CDR3 runs to 13 residues. Trimming shortened V by 2 bases and J by 6 bases, and 8 bases separated the two germline ends. The CDR3 region is CSARTTVNSPLHF. CDR3 in DNA: TGCAGTGCTAGAACCACAGTTAATTCACCCCTCCACTTT.

The table lists this clonotype with a few counts. The V and J genes are TRBV10-3 and TRBJ2-7, with D tentatively TRBD1 (5 bases). Germline V gene lookup returns CDR1 ENHRY and CDR2 SYGVKD. The CDR3 consists of 14 residues. V was pared by 3 bases and J by 6 bases, with 15 bases between. In nucleotides, the CDR3 is TGTGCCATCAGTGAAAAACAGGTCCTACTCGAGCAGTACTTC. Its translation is CAISEKQVLLEQYF.

The table lists this clonotype with many counts. V is TRBV15 and J is TRBJ2-3, with D tentatively TRBD1 or TRBD2 (6 bases each). Trimming removed 4 bases at V and 6 bases at J, with 11 bases between. This CDR3 is built from 13 residues. Germline CDR1 LNHNV, CDR2 YYDKDF (reference sequence). CDR3: CATSIRGGDTQYF. CDR3 bases: TGTGCCACCAGCATCCGAGGGGGGGATACGCAGTATTTT.

This clonotype was picked up a small number of times. The genes are TRBV29-1 and TRBJ2-3; the D call may be TRBD1 or TRBD2 (5 bases each). CDR3 size: 15 residues. With 2 bases removed from V and 0 bases from J, the gap between germline ends came to 12 bases. Germline CDR1 reads SQVTM; CDR2 reads ANQGSEA. The CDR3: CSVEFGASSTDTQYF. In DNA form, the CDR3 reads TGCAGCGTTGAATTCGGGGCCAGCAGCACAGATACGCAGTATTTT.

This clonotype was counted a few times. This chain joins TRBV12-3 or TRBV12-4 and TRBJ2-2; 10 nucleotides match TRBD2. V shed 4 bases and J 2 bases; nucleotides not matched to a gene: 4. The CDR3 is 16 amino acids. CDR3 coding DNA: TGTGCCAGCAGTTGGCTAGCGGGGGCAAACACCGGGGAGCTGTTTTTT. Protein: CASSWLAGANTGELFF.

CDR3 sequence (DNA): TGCAGTGCTAGTTTGGCAGGGGGCGAGAATGAGCAGTTCTTC. Encoded protein: CSASLAGGENEQFF. The chain employs TRBV20-1 and TRBJ2-1; 8 bases agree with TRBD1. This CDR3 contains 14 residues. V was clipped by 3 bases and J by 7 bases; unmatched bases: 8. Looked up from germline, CDR1 is DFQATT and CDR2 is SNEGSKA (reference sequence).

This clonotype was found a few times. The chain combines TRBV5-1 with TRBJ2-1; TRBD2 aligns across 12 bases. CDR1 is SGHRS and CDR2 is YFSETQ in the germline V gene. The CDR3 is made up of 17 amino acids. V shed 3 bases, J shed 0 bases, and the junction held 4 bases outside the gene matches. CDR3 bases: TGCGCCAGCAGCTCTCTAGCGGGGGGGAGCTCCTACAATGAGCAGTTCTTC. It is translated as CASSSLAGGSSYNEQFF.

This clonotype was observed many times. The chain couples TRBV5-6 to TRBJ1-3; unclear D gene. This CDR3 region has 12 residues. Trimming took off 4 bases at V and 4 bases at J, with 6 bases between the two ends. The germline V gene has CDR1 SGHDT and CDR2 YYEEEE. This CDR3 reads CASSPGGNTIYF. CDR3 in DNA: TGTGCCAGCAGCCCTGGGGGAAACACCATATATTTT. The full variable domain, completed using reference TRBV5-6 and TRBJ1-3, is DAGVTQSPTHLIKTRGQQVTLRCSPKSGHDTVSWYQQALGQGPQFIFQYYEEEERQRGNFPDRFSGHQFPNYSSELNVNALLLGDSALYLCASSPGGNTIYFGEGSWLTVV.

This clonotype was seen more than once but under ten times. This chain joins TRBV18 and TRBJ2-1, with D tentatively TRBD2 (5 bases). V lost 2 bases, J lost 8 bases, and 10 bases lay in between. The CDR3 is 13 residues long. Germline loops: CDR1 KGHSH, CDR2 LQKENI. The DNA for the CDR3 is TGTGCCAGCTCACCAAGATTCGGGGATGAGCAGTTCTTC. The encoded protein is CASSPRFGDEQFF.

CDR3 region: CASSLSFGQGIKETQYF. As DNA, the CDR3 is TGTGCCAGCAGTTTAAGTTTCGGACAGGGCATCAAAGAGACCCAGTACTTC. The chain has TRBV28 and TRBJ2-5; 8 bases match TRBD1. Trimming cost V 2 bases and J 3 bases; bases outside gene matches: 11. This CDR3 contains 17 residues. Germline V lookup: CDR1 MDHEN, CDR2 SYDVKM.